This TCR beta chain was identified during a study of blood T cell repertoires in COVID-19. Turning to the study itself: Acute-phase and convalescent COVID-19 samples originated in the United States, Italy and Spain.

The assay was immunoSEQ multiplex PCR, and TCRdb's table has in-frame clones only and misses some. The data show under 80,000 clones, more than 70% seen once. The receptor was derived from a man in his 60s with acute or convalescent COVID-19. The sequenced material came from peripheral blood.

CDR3 region: CASSEMGGAQETQYF. The CDR3 bases are TGTGCCAGCAGTGAAATGGGGGGGGCCCAAGAGACCCAGTACTTC. The chain combines TRBV6-1 with TRBJ2-5; possible D gene TRBD2, 7 bases. This CDR3 contains 15 residues. The V end was cut by 2 bases, the J end by 1 base, with 11 bases between. The V gene's germline CDR1 is MNHNS and CDR2 SASEGT.